What follows are 5 T cell receptor beta chains derived from one specimen sequenced in a study of blood T cells in healthy people across ages. A second PCR, run for roughly 6 to 11 cycles, used a sample-barcoded 5' primer plus a J-beta primer mix. TCRdb re-called the 5' RACE reads with MiXCR, one entry per CDR3 protein. The sample yields over a million distinct CDR3 sequences, roughly two fifths seen once. Specimen: blood. The source of these receptors is a woman aged 18-29 years in good health.

This clonotype was detected many times. This may come from a read error, since a much larger clone is one base off. This chain links TRBV4-3 with TRBJ2-7; D is ambiguous. The CDR3 runs to 13 residues. Germline lookup yields CDR1 LGHNA and CDR2 YSLEER. Trimming shortened V by 0 bases and J by 4 bases, and 7 bases separated the two germline ends. As DNA, the CDR3 is TGCGCCAGCAGCCAAGATAAGGGTTACGAGCAGTACTTC. This encodes CASSQDKGYEQYF.

The chain joins TRBV27 to TRBJ1-2; no clear D. CDR1 is MNHEY and CDR2 is SMNVEV in the germline V gene (reference sequence). Trimming removed 4 bases at V and 6 bases at J, with 15 bases between. The CDR3 covers 14 residues. As DNA, the CDR3 is TGTGCCAGCAGTTCACCCCTAGACAATAATGGCTACACCTTC. It yields the protein CASSSPLDNNGYTF.

CDR3 loop: CASSQDSGMQETQYF. The DNA of the CDR3 is TGTGCCAGCAGCCAAGATAGCGGCATGCAAGAGACCCAGTACTTC. The chain has TRBV14 and TRBJ2-4, with D perhaps matching TRBD2 (6 bases). Judging by the DNA end, TRBJ2-5 fits better; the J call may be wrong. Germline-derived CDR1 and CDR2 are SGHDN and FVKESK. The CDR3 covers 15 residues.

This clonotype occurred a few times. The chain uses TRBV20-1 and TRBJ2-7; D may be TRBD1 or TRBD2 (5 bases each). The end of the DNA aligns better with TRBJ2-5, so the J call may be wrong. This CDR3 has 14 residues. Germline CDR1 is DFQATT and CDR2 is SNEGSKA (reference sequence). This CDR3 reads CSARKNRDLETQYF. In DNA form, the CDR3 reads TGCAGTGCTAGAAAAAACCGGGACCTGGAGACCCAGTACTTC.

The chain joins TRBV7-6 to TRBJ2-3; D might be TRBD1 (6 bases). The germline CDR1 and CDR2 sequences are SGHVS and FNYEAQ. V dropped 3 bases and J dropped 5 bases, with 15 bases sitting between them. CDR3 length equals 15 residues. The CDR3, as DNA: TGTGCCAGCAGCTTCAACAGGGTGGGGATAGATACGCAGTATTTT. Protein sequence: CASSFNRVGIDTQYF.